The 14 T cell receptor beta chains below all came from one sample that was sequenced in a study of blood T cell repertoires in COVID-19. Sequencing was performed with immunoSEQ multiplex PCR; in TCRdb, only in-frame clones are kept and a portion is missing. The table records hundreds of thousands of clones, about 89% of them present only once. The sequenced sample consisted of peripheral blood. These receptors were collected from a woman between 45 and 65 years old with COVID-19, enrolled during active disease.

The chain couples TRBV20-1 to TRBJ2-3; 8 bases fit TRBD2. The CDR3 is 15 residues long. Looked up from germline, CDR1 is DFQATT and CDR2 is SNEGSKA (reference sequence). The ends lost 4 bases at V and 6 bases at J; junction bases unmatched: 12. CDR3 protein: CSATERGMGLDTQYF. The CDR3 coding sequence is TGCAGTGCTACTGAGCGGGGGATGGGTTTGGATACGCAGTATTTT.

The chain recombines TRBV9 with TRBJ2-7; D perhaps matches TRBD1 (5 bases). This CDR3 is built from 13 residues. The ends were cut back, 0 bases at V and 2 bases at J, with 6 bases in the middle. The germline V gene encodes CDR1 SGDLS and CDR2 YYNGEE. Here the CDR3 reads CASSVEDTYEQYF. The DNA of the CDR3 is TGTGCCAGCAGCGTAGAGGACACCTACGAGCAGTACTTC. The whole variable domain, filled in from reference TRBV9 and TRBJ2-7, reads DSGVTQTPKHLITATGQRVTLRCSPRSGDLSVYWYQQSLDQGLQFLIQYYNGEERAKGNILERFSAQQFPDLHSELNLSSLELGDSALYFCASSVEDTYEQYFGPGTRLTVT.

This chain joins TRBV27 and TRBJ2-5, with D possibly matching TRBD1 (8 bases). The CDR3 runs 15 residues. V shed 6 bases and J shed 3 bases, with 17 bases lying between them. Germline loops: CDR1 MNHEY, CDR2 SMNVEV (reference sequence). The CDR3 coding sequence is TGTGCCAGCAGCAAACTACAGGGGGGGAAAGAGACCCAGTACTTC. The encoded protein is CASSKLQGGKETQYF.

The chain has TRBV6-5 and TRBJ1-6, with D tentatively TRBD1 (6 bases). Germline CDR1 MNHEY, CDR2 SVGAGI. V lost 10 bases and J lost 5, with 15 bases in between. The CDR3 contains 14 residues. In nucleotides, the CDR3 is TGTGCCACCAGGGGCCGGACAGATAATTCACCCCTCCACTTT. This encodes CATRGRTDNSPLHF.

The chain joins TRBV6-5 to TRBJ1-2; 8 bases agree with TRBD1. The length of the CDR3 is 15 residues. V dropped 6 bases and J dropped 0; count of bases not matched to a gene: 6. CDR1 is MNHEY and CDR2 is SVGAGI in the germline V gene. The CDR3 region has the DNA TGTGCCAGCAGCCCCGGACAGGGACCTAACTATGGCTACACCTTC. Protein product: CASSPGQGPNYGYTF.

The chain links TRBV7-9 to TRBJ1-3; 7 nucleotides match TRBD1. Per germline, CDR1 SEHNR and CDR2 FQNEAQ (reference sequence). The CDR3 totals 17 residues. V lost 5 bases, J lost 3 bases, and 13 bases stayed unmatched. CDR3 DNA: TGTGCCAGCAGCGTGCGCGGGACAGTTGGGATTGGAAACACCATATATTTT. It codes for CASSVRGTVGIGNTIYF.

V is TRBV5-1 and J is TRBJ1-2, with 9 bases lining up with TRBD1. Germline CDR1 SGHRS, CDR2 YFSETQ. The CDR3 spans 13 residues. Trimming took 4 bases from V and 3 from J; bases not matched to a gene: 1. The CDR3 nucleotides are TGCGCCAGCAGCCGACAGGGGGACTATGGCTACACCTTC. Translating gives CASSRQGDYGYTF.

The gene calls are TRBV21-1 and TRBJ1-1. TRBV21-1 is shown as a pseudogene. The CDR3 covers 18 residues. The CDR3 DNA reads as TGTGCCAGCAGCAAAGACGGTGGAAAGGAGGGGATGAACACTGAAGCTTTCTTT. This translates into CASSKDGGKEGMNTEAFF.

The chain uses TRBV18 and TRBJ2-7, with 7 bases that match TRBD1. The CDR3 runs to 14 residues. CDR1 is KGHSH, CDR2 LQKENI, per germline. V trimming: 6 bases; J trimming: 2 bases; junction bases outside the gene matches: 7. The CDR3 sequence is CASSPGQAPYEQYF. Written as DNA, the CDR3 is TGTGCCAGCTCTCCCGGACAGGCTCCCTACGAGCAGTACTTC.

This chain links TRBV19 with TRBJ1-2; possible D gene TRBD1, 6 bases. Between the trimmed V and J ends, which lost 6 bases and 3 bases, there was a span of 17 bases. CDR1 and CDR2 from the germline V gene are LNHDA and SQIVND (reference sequence). The CDR3 consists of 15 residues. As DNA, the CDR3 is TGTGCCAGTAGCATACAGGGAAGCAGAGACTATGGCTACACCTTC. Protein product: CASSIQGSRDYGYTF.

The chain carries TRBV2 and TRBJ1-1; no definite D call. V gave up 2 bases and J gave up 10 bases, with 14 bases separating them. The CDR3 is 13 residues long. CDR1 is SNHLY, CDR2 FYNNEI, per germline. Written as DNA, the CDR3 is TGTGCCAGCAGTGAATTGAGGGAGCGGGGAGCTTTCTTT. Its protein product is CASSELRERGAFF. Drawing the rest from reference TRBV2 and TRBJ1-1, the complete variable domain is EPEVTQTPSHQVTQMGQEVILRCVPISNHLYFYWYRQILGQKVEFLVSFYNNEISEKSEIFDDQFSVERPDGSNFTLKIRSTKLEDSAMYFCASSELRERGAFFGQGTRLTVV.

Remarks on this clone: Other DNA sequences of this sample code for an identical CDR3. V gene TRBV18 combines with J gene TRBJ1-5; TRBD1 might be the D (5 bases). The CDR3 has 13 amino acids. The ends were cut back, 6 bases at V and 4 bases at J, with 10 bases in the middle. Germline-derived CDR1 and CDR2 are KGHSH and LQKENI. The CDR3 coding sequence is TGTGCCAGCTCGGACACATCTAATCAGCCCCAGCATTTT. Its protein product is CASSDTSNQPQHF.

V and J are TRBV20-1 and TRBJ1-1, with D tentatively TRBD1 (5 bases). Germline lookup yields CDR1 DFQATT and CDR2 SNEGSKA (reference sequence). V was shortened by 3 bases and J by 0 bases, with 17 bases between the two germline ends. This CDR3 has 16 residues. The CDR3 is CSASERLADMNTEAFF. The CDR3 DNA is TGCAGTGCTAGTGAGCGGTTGGCGGACATGAACACTGAAGCTTTCTTT.

The chain recombines TRBV6-5 with TRBJ1-1; 7 bases map to TRBD1. The CDR3 sequence is 14 residues long. Germline V gene lookup returns CDR1 MNHEY and CDR2 SVGAGI. The ends lost 6 bases at V and 5 bases at J; junction bases unmatched: 9. The CDR3 region is CASSWEGGWTEAFF. The CDR3 coding sequence is TGTGCCAGCAGCTGGGAAGGGGGCTGGACTGAAGCTTTCTTT.